This is a list of T cell receptor beta chains from one sample in a study of T-cell memory formation after mild COVID-19. TCRdb processed the 5' RACE reads anew with MiXCR; each CDR3 protein has one entry. The sample comprises about 360,000 distinct CDR3 sequences, approximately 15% of which are singletons, and around a fifth rests with the top ten. Material: PBMCs or a T cell subset sorted from them (not recorded which). These receptors all come from a man aged 18 to 29 who had mild COVID-19 (a few samples of this study predate the infection). Cell type and time point are not known. CDR3s include the opening cysteine and the closing phenylalanine or tryptophan. The order of the fields is clone size, V gene, D gene, J gene, CDR3 protein, CDR3 DNA. A D gene is named only where the DNA matches it firmly. A clone size is listed for some rows: how often the clone was seen (once, few, many), or a class if it is expanded.

abundance: few; v_gene: TRBV7-2; d_gene: -; j_gene: TRBJ2-1; CDR3aa: CASSLETQAYNEQFF; CDR3nt: TGTGCCAGCAGCTTAGAGACCCAGGCCTACAATGAGCAGTTCTTC
abundance: -; v_gene: TRBV18; d_gene: -; j_gene: TRBJ2-3; CDR3aa: CASSKWGPDTQYF; CDR3nt: TGTGCCAGCTCCAAGTGGGGGCCAGATACGCAGTATTTT
abundance: -; v_gene: TRBV20-1; d_gene: TRBD2; j_gene: TRBJ2-1; CDR3aa: CSVTAGGRFGEQFF; CDR3nt: TGCAGTGTCACGGCGGGGGGCCGGTTCGGTGAGCAGTTCTTC
abundance: -; v_gene: TRBV4-1; d_gene: TRBD2; j_gene: TRBJ2-7; CDR3aa: CASRGKGLAGALEQYF; CDR3nt: TGCGCCAGCAGGGGTAAAGGACTAGCGGGGGCTCTCGAGCAGTACTTC
abundance: -; v_gene: TRBV5-6; d_gene: -; j_gene: TRBJ2-5; CDR3aa: CASSLATLTQYF; CDR3nt: TGTGCCAGCAGCTTGGCCACCCTGACCCAGTACTTC
abundance: many; v_gene: TRBV10-3; d_gene: -; j_gene: TRBJ1-3; CDR3aa: CAISEPTTSPGTIYF; CDR3nt: TGTGCCATCAGTGAGCCGACGACTTCCCCCGGCACCATATATTTT
abundance: few; v_gene: TRBV28; d_gene: -; j_gene: TRBJ2-5; CDR3aa: CASSVQRGRGQETQYF; CDR3nt: TGTGCCAGCAGTGTACAAAGGGGGCGGGGGCAAGAGACCCAGTACTTC
abundance: -; v_gene: TRBV30; d_gene: -; j_gene: TRBJ1-5; CDR3aa: CAWSTREGQPQHF; CDR3nt: TGTGCCTGGAGTACCAGGGAGGGACAGCCCCAGCATTTT
abundance: few; v_gene: TRBV7-9; d_gene: TRBD1; j_gene: TRBJ1-6; CDR3aa: CASSSRTGRGSPLHF; CDR3nt: TGTGCCAGCAGCTCTCGGACAGGGAGAGGCTCACCCCTCCACTTT
abundance: few; v_gene: TRBV7-6; d_gene: -; j_gene: TRBJ2-3; CDR3aa: CASSLAGVGTDTQYF; CDR3nt: TGTGCCAGCAGCTTAGCCGGGGTGGGGACAGATACGCAGTATTTT
abundance: few; v_gene: TRBV27; d_gene: -; j_gene: TRBJ1-4; CDR3aa: CASQGMRANEKLFF; CDR3nt: TGTGCTTCGCAGGGGATGAGAGCTAATGAAAAACTGTTTTTT
abundance: many; v_gene: TRBV10-3; d_gene: -; j_gene: TRBJ2-3; CDR3aa: CAISEGGSGDTQYF; CDR3nt: TGTGCCATCAGTGAAGGGGGGTCCGGAGATACGCAGTATTTT
abundance: -; v_gene: TRBV20-1; d_gene: -; j_gene: TRBJ1-2; CDR3aa: CSGWNNYGYTF; CDR3nt: TGCAGTGGATGGAATAACTATGGCTACACCTTC
abundance: -; v_gene: TRBV6-1; d_gene: -; j_gene: TRBJ2-6; CDR3aa: CASLRAGANVLTF; CDR3nt: TGTGCCAGCTTGCGGGCCGGGGCCAACGTCCTGACTTTC
abundance: -; v_gene: TRBV12-3/TRBV12-4; d_gene: -; j_gene: TRBJ2-5; CDR3aa: CASMGETQYF; CDR3nt: TGTGCCAGCATGGGGGAGACCCAGTACTTC
abundance: few; v_gene: TRBV4-3; d_gene: -; j_gene: TRBJ1-2; CDR3aa: CASSPLGRLGYTF; CDR3nt: TGCGCCAGCAGCCCCCTCGGACGTCTAGGCTACACCTTC
abundance: few; v_gene: TRBV5-1; d_gene: TRBD2; j_gene: TRBJ2-1; CDR3aa: CASRPLAGGDGEQFF; CDR3nt: TGCGCCAGCCGTCCACTAGCGGGGGGGGATGGTGAGCAGTTCTTC
abundance: -; v_gene: TRBV6-2/TRBV6-3; d_gene: TRBD1; j_gene: TRBJ1-1; CDR3aa: CASSFRTGVNTEAFF; CDR3nt: TGTGCCAGCAGTTTCCGGACAGGGGTGAACACTGAAGCTTTCTTT
abundance: -; v_gene: TRBV20-1; d_gene: -; j_gene: TRBJ1-1; CDR3aa: CSAEGLAGNTEAFF; CDR3nt: TGCAGTGCTGAGGGTCTGGCGGGGAACACTGAAGCTTTCTTT
abundance: many; v_gene: TRBV6-4; d_gene: -; j_gene: TRBJ2-3; CDR3aa: CASSERGSTDTQYF; CDR3nt: TGTGCCAGCAGTGAAAGAGGGAGCACAGATACGCAGTATTTT